Here is one T cell receptor beta chain with its context. Profiled with immunoSEQ multiplex PCR; TCRdb holds only in-frame clones, not every one. Here the sample spans approximately 160,000 clones, about 88% being singletons. V shed 7 bases and J 6 bases; nucleotides not matched to a gene: 9. CDR1 and CDR2 from the germline V gene are SNHLY and FYNNEI. The CDR3 is 14 residues long. The sample originates from a study of cytotoxic CD8 clonotypes in ibrutinib-treated CLL. The wider study: A median about twelve months of treatment, range 6 to 36, preceded the collection of response samples.

The receptor was isolated from a human donor with chronic lymphocytic leukemia. The specimen comprised PBMCs, sampled at disease progression, from a patient treated with ibrutinib. This chain joins TRBV2 and TRBJ2-4, with TRBD1 matching over 7 bases. The CDR3 sequence is CASNEGARGNIQYF. DNA of the CDR3: TGTGCCAGCAACGAGGGGGCGCGAGGAAACATTCAGTACTTC.